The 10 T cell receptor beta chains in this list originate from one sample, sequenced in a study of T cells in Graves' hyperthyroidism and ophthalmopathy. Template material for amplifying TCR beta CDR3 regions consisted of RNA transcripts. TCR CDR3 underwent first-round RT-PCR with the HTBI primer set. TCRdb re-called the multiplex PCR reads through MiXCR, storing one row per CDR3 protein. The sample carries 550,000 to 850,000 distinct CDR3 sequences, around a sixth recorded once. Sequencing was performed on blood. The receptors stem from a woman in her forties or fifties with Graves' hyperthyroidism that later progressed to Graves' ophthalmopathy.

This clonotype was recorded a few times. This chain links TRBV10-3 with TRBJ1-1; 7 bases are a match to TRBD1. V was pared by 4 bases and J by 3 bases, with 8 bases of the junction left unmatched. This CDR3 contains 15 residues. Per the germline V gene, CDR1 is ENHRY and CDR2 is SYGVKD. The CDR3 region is CAISAYDRVDTEAFF. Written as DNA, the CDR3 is TGTGCCATCAGTGCTTACGACAGGGTGGACACTGAAGCTTTCTTT.

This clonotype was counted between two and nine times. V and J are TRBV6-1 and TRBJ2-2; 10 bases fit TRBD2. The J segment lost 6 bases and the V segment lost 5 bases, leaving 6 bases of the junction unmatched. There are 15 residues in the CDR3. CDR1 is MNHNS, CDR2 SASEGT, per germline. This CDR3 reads CASSRSGGVAGELFF. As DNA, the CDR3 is TGTGCCAGCAGTAGAAGCGGGGGGGTGGCCGGGGAGCTGTTTTTT.

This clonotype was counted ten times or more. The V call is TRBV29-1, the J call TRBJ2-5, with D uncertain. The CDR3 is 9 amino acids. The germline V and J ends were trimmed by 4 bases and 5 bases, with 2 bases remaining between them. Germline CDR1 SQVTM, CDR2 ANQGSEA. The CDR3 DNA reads TGCAGCGTTGGTGAGACCCAGTACTTC. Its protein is CSVGETQYF.

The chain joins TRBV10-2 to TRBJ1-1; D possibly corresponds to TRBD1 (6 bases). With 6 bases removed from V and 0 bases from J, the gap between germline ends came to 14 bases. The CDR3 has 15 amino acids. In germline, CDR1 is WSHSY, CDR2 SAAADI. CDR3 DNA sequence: TGCGCCAGCAGAGGGGGGCGGTCTTTGAACACTGAAGCTTTCTTT. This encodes CASRGGRSLNTEAFF.

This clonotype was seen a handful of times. CDR3 in amino acids: CASRRDILNYGYTF. The CDR3 nucleotides read TGTGCCAGCAGGCGAGACATCCTAAACTATGGCTACACCTTC. The V and J genes are TRBV6-1 and TRBJ1-2; no clear D gene. CDR1 and CDR2 from the germline V gene are MNHNS and SASEGT. The ends were cut back, 6 bases at V and 2 bases at J, with 13 bases in the middle. The CDR3 covers 14 residues.

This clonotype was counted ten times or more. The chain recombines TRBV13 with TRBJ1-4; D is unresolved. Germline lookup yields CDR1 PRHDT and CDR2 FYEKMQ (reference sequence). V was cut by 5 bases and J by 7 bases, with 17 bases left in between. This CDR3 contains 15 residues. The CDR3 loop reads CASSPMGQKTEKLFF. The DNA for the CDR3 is TGTGCCAGCAGCCCCATGGGTCAGAAGACTGAAAAACTGTTTTTT.

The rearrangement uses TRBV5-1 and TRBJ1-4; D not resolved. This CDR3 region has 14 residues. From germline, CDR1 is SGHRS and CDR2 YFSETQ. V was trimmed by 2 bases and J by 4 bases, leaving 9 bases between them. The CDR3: CASSFGGSNEKLFF. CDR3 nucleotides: TGCGCCAGCAGCTTTGGCGGGAGTAATGAAAAACTGTTTTTT.

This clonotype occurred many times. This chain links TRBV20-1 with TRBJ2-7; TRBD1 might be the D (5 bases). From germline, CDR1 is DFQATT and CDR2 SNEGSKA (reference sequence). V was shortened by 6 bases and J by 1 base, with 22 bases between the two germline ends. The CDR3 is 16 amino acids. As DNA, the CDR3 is TGCAGTGCCCCACCTCCATCAGCAGGGAAATCCTACGAGCAGTACTTC. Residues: CSAPPPSAGKSYEQYF.

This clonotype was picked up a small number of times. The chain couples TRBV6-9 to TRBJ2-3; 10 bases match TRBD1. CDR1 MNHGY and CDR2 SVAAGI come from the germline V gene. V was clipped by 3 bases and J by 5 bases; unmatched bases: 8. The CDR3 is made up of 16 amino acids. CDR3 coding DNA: TGTGCCAGCAGTTACGTGAGGACAGGGGGGGGAGATACGCAGTATTTT. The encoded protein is CASSYVRTGGGDTQYF.

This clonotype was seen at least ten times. Here the CDR3 reads CASSPGTGFQPQHF. Here the CDR3 DNA reads TGTGCCAGCAGTCCCGGGACAGGGTTTCAGCCCCAGCATTTT. The chain is built from TRBV27 and TRBJ1-5, with 9 bases lining up with TRBD1. Germline trimming cut 5 bases from V and 6 bases from J; bases unmatched to any gene: 5. Germline V lookup: CDR1 MNHEY, CDR2 SMNVEV (reference sequence). This CDR3 comprises 14 residues.